One and the same sample provided the 18 T cell receptor beta chains below, sequenced in a study of T-cell memory formation after mild COVID-19. A single record per CDR3 protein comes from TCRdb applying MiXCR to the 5' RACE reads. Of fewer than 350,000 distinct CDR3 sequences in the sample, roughly an eighth are singletons; the top ten hold around 23%. Sequenced: PBMCs or a T cell subset sorted from them (not recorded which). These receptors all stem from a man between 18 and 29 years old who had mild COVID-19 (a few samples of this study predate the infection). Cell type and time point are not known.

This clonotype was counted only a few times. The chain couples TRBV14 to TRBJ2-1, with D uncertain. Germline V lookup: CDR1 SGHDN, CDR2 FVKESK. V lost 0 bases, J lost 0 bases, and 12 bases lay in between. This CDR3 has 17 amino acids. CDR3 sequence (DNA): TGTGCCAGCAGCCAAGATCAGTGGTTCGGCTCCTACAATGAGCAGTTCTTC. Translation: CASSQDQWFGSYNEQFF.

This clonotype was counted between two and nine times. The gene calls are TRBV18 and TRBJ2-2, with a weak D call TRBD1 (6 bases). Germline CDR1 is KGHSH and CDR2 is LQKENI. The CDR3 has 16 amino acids. Trimming took 0 bases from V and 0 from J, leaving 8 bases between them. CDR3 region: CASSPPGHANTGELFF. The CDR3 DNA reads TGTGCCAGCTCACCACCGGGACACGCGAACACCGGGGAGCTGTTTTTT.

Only a few counts were recorded for this clonotype. The rearrangement uses TRBV20-1 and TRBJ2-7; D may be TRBD2 (6 bases). This CDR3 is built from 13 residues. The germline V gene has CDR1 DFQATT and CDR2 SNEGSKA (reference sequence). The germline V and J ends were trimmed by 3 bases and 5 bases, with 14 bases remaining between them. CDR3 sequence: CSASTLAGHEQYF. CDR3 nucleotide sequence: TGCAGTGCTAGTACACTAGCTGGCCACGAGCAGTACTTC.

The genes are TRBV5-1 and TRBJ2-3; tentatively, D is TRBD1 (5 bases). The CDR3 contains 14 residues. Germline values: CDR1 SGHRS, CDR2 YFSETQ. The ends were cut back, 0 bases at V and 4 bases at J, with 9 bases in the middle. The CDR3 reads CASSLEGRADTQYF. DNA for the CDR3: TGCGCCAGCAGCTTGGAGGGCAGGGCAGATACGCAGTATTTT. Filled out from reference TRBV5-1 and TRBJ2-3, the complete variable domain reads KAGVTQTPRYLIKTRGQQVTLSCSPISGHRSVSWYQQTPGQGLQFLFEYFSETQRNKGNFPGRFSGRQFSNSRSEMNVSTLELGDSALYLCASSLEGRADTQYFGPGTRLTVL.

This clonotype was seen only a few times. The V call is TRBV4-1, the J call TRBJ2-2, with D uncertain. Germline CDR1 and CDR2: MGHRA and YSYEKL. The CDR3 runs to 14 residues. The ends were cut back, 5 bases at V and 4 bases at J, with 11 bases in the middle. CDR3 sequence (DNA): TGCGCCAGCAGCGATACCCCCGGCACCGGGGAGCTGTTTTTT. It specifies CASSDTPGTGELFF.

Ten or more counts support this clonotype. The chain couples TRBV4-3 to TRBJ2-2; no clear D gene. Trimming stripped 4 bases from V and 2 bases from J, with 14 bases between. CDR1 is LGHNA, CDR2 YSLEER, per germline. CDR3 size: 16 residues. Here the CDR3 reads CASSPRPEPNTGELFF. CDR3 sequence (DNA): TGCGCCAGCAGCCCCAGACCAGAACCTAACACCGGGGAGCTGTTTTTT.

This clonotype came up many times. The V gene is TRBV11-2, the J gene TRBJ1-3; unclear D gene. The V gene lost 5 bases and the J gene lost 0 bases, with 17 bases spanning the gap. This CDR3 is 17 amino acids long. CDR1 is SGHAT, CDR2 FQNNGV, per germline. The CDR3 nucleotides are TGTGCCAGCAGCCGAAACCCCAAGGGCCTCTCTGGAAACACCATATATTTT. This gives the protein CASSRNPKGLSGNTIYF.

V usage is TRBV27 and J usage is TRBJ2-7, with 7 bases that match TRBD1. This CDR3 spans 15 amino acids. Germline V gives CDR1 MNHEY, CDR2 SMNVEV (reference sequence). With 6 bases clipped from V and 1 base from J, the junction kept 9 bases outside the gene matches. CDR3 nucleotide sequence: TGTGCCAGCAGACTCTACAGGGGCCGGTCCTACGAGCAGTACTTC. Amino acids: CASRLYRGRSYEQYF.

The V call is TRBV2, the J call TRBJ2-7, with D possibly being TRBD1 (6 bases). The length of the CDR3 is 13 residues. V lost 6 bases and J 3 bases, leaving 12 bases between the germline ends. In germline, CDR1 is SNHLY, CDR2 FYNNEI. In DNA, the CDR3 is TGTGCCAGCAGGCAGGGGTCTAGCTACGAGCAGTACTTC. Protein sequence: CASRQGSSYEQYF.

V and J are TRBV6-2 or TRBV6-3 and TRBJ2-5; 8 bases match TRBD1. Unmatched junction bases numbered 0, after V lost 0 bases and J lost 3 bases. This CDR3 comprises 14 residues. Germline lookup yields CDR1 MNHEY and CDR2 SVGEGT. The CDR3 region is CASSYSDREETQYF. CDR3 nucleotide sequence: TGTGCCAGCAGTTACTCGGACAGGGAAGAGACCCAGTACTTC.

The rearrangement joins TRBV5-1 to TRBJ2-2, with no clear D. V lost 0 bases and J 5 bases, leaving 8 bases between the germline ends. Germline loops: CDR1 SGHRS, CDR2 YFSETQ. The CDR3 is 14 residues long. CDR3 loop: CASSLDSFTGELFF. The DNA for the CDR3 is TGCGCCAGCAGCTTGGATTCCTTTACCGGGGAGCTGTTTTTT.

The chain joins TRBV14 to TRBJ2-2; the D call may be TRBD1 or TRBD2 (5 bases each). In germline, CDR1 is SGHDN, CDR2 FVKESK. With 1 base removed from V and 0 bases from J, the gap between germline ends came to 12 bases. This CDR3 is built from 17 residues. In DNA form, the CDR3 reads TGTGCCAGCAGCCAAGCTCTAGGGACGGCGAACACCGGGGAGCTGTTTTTT. This encodes CASSQALGTANTGELFF.

The sample holds many counts of this clonotype. The V gene is TRBV27, the J gene TRBJ2-5, with 13 bases that match TRBD2. V was pared by 6 bases and J by 4 bases, with 5 bases of the junction left unmatched. From germline, CDR1 is MNHEY and CDR2 SMNVEV (reference sequence). This CDR3 is 15 amino acids long. CDR3 DNA: TGTGCCAGCAGCATGACTAGCGGGGGGATAGAGACCCAGTACTTC. Its translation is CASSMTSGGIETQYF.

The chain joins TRBV6-6 to TRBJ1-5, with 8 positions matching TRBD1. This CDR3 has 16 amino acids. The junction had 12 bases not matched to a gene; V was cut back by 4 bases and J by 7 bases. Germline values: CDR1 MNHNY, CDR2 SVGAGI (reference sequence). The CDR3 region is CASSSTAGGLYQPQHF. The CDR3 DNA is TGTGCCAGCAGTTCGACCGCAGGGGGCTTATACCAGCCCCAGCATTTT.

This clonotype was found many times. The V gene is TRBV28, the J gene TRBJ1-6; 8 nucleotides agree with TRBD1. Trimming cost V 6 bases and J 9 bases; bases outside gene matches: 13. Per germline, CDR1 MDHEN and CDR2 SYDVKM. There are 16 residues in the CDR3. This CDR3 is CASSILGTGGFSPLHF. The CDR3 nucleotides read TGTGCCAGCAGCATCCTCGGCACAGGGGGGTTTTCACCCCTCCACTTT.

The V call is TRBV5-1, the J call TRBJ1-5, with unresolved D. Germline V CDR1 and CDR2: SGHRS, YFSETQ. The CDR3 loop spans 13 amino acids. The V end was cut by 1 base, the J end by 7 bases, with 9 bases between. As DNA, the CDR3 is TGCGCCAGCAGCTTGTATGGTAAACAGCCCCAGCATTTT. Translated: CASSLYGKQPQHF.

A few counts support this clonotype. The chain joins TRBV7-9 to TRBJ1-2; D is unresolved. The CDR3 consists of 14 residues. In germline, CDR1 is SEHNR, CDR2 FQNEAQ (reference sequence). Deletions cut 1 base from V and 3 bases from J, with 9 bases between. DNA for the CDR3: TGTGCCAGCAGCTTAGGCTACACGGACTATGGCTACACCTTC. This sequence encodes CASSLGYTDYGYTF.

This rearrangement joins TRBV12-3 or TRBV12-4 to TRBJ2-7; 8 positions match TRBD1. The junction had 13 bases not matched to a gene; V was cut back by 6 bases and J by 0 bases. The CDR3 runs to 17 residues. CDR3 residues: CASSVPDRGESSYEQYV. The CDR3 DNA reads TGTGCCAGCAGCGTACCAGACAGGGGCGAAAGCTCCTACGAGCAGTACGTC.